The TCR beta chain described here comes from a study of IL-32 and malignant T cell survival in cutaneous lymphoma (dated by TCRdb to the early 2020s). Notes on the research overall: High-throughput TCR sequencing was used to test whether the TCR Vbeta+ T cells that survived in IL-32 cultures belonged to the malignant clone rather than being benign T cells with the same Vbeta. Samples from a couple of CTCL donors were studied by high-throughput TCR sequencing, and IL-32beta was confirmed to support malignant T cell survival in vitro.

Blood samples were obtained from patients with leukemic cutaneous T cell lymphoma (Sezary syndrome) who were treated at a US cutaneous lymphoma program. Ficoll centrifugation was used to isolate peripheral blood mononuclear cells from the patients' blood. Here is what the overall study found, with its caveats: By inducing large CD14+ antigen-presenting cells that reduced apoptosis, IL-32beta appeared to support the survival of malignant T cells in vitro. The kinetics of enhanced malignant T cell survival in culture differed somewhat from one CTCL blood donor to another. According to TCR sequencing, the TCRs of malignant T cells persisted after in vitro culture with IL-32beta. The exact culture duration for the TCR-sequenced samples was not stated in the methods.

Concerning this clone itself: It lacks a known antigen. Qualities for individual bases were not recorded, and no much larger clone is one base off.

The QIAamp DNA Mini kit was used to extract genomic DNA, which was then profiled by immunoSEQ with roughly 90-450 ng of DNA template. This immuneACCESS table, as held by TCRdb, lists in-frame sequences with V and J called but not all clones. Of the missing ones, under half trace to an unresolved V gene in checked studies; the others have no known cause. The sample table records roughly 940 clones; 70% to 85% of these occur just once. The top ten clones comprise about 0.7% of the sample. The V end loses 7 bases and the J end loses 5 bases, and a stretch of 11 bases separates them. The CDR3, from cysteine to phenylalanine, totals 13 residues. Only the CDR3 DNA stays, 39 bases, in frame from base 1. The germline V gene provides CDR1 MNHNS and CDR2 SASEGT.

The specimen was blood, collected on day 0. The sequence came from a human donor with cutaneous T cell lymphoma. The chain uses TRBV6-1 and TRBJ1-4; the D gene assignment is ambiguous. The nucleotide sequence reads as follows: TGTGCCAGCAATAGCGTAAAAAATGAAAAACTGTTTTTT. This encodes CASNSVKNEKLFF.